These 28 T cell receptor beta chains share one sample of origin, sequenced in a study of blood T cell repertoires in COVID-19. The data were produced by immunoSEQ multiplex PCR, yet TCRdb's version contains in-frame clones alone and is incomplete. The sample gives 280,000 or so clones, 70% to 90% of which show up once; under 8% is in the top ten. The sample taken for sequencing was peripheral blood. Receptors were obtained from a woman in her 30s who had recovered from COVID-19.

The gene calls are TRBV5-1 and TRBJ1-1; D gene uncertain. Trimming shortened V by 0 bases and J by 2 bases, and 11 bases separated the two germline ends. Germline-derived CDR1 and CDR2 are SGHRS and YFSETQ. The CDR3 is 15 residues long. The CDR3 protein is CASSLEAGRNTEAFF. CDR3 nucleotides: TGCGCCAGCAGCTTGGAGGCGGGAAGAAACACTGAAGCTTTCTTT.

The rearrangement uses TRBV7-8 and TRBJ1-2; D is unresolved. The CDR3 length is 12 residues. The germline CDR1 and CDR2 sequences are SGHVS and FQNEAQ. Trimming left V 5 bases short and J 6 bases short, with 10 bases between. CDR3 protein: CASSLRSNGYTF. Written as DNA, the CDR3 is TGTGCCAGCAGCCTAAGGAGCAATGGCTACACCTTC.

The gene calls are TRBV5-1 and TRBJ2-1; 14 bases are shared with TRBD2. The CDR3 is 17 amino acids. Germline CDR1 SGHRS, CDR2 YFSETQ. Trimming at V came to 0 bases and at J to 4 bases, leaving 3 bases not matched to a gene. DNA of the CDR3: TGCGCCAGCAGCTTGGGACTAGCGGGGGGGCCGTACAATGAGCAGTTCTTC. Protein sequence: CASSLGLAGGPYNEQFF. Full variable domain (remainder filled in from reference TRBV5-1 and TRBJ2-1): KAGVTQTPRYLIKTRGQQVTLSCSPISGHRSVSWYQQTPGQGLQFLFEYFSETQRNKGNFPGRFSGRQFSNSRSEMNVSTLELGDSALYLCASSLGLAGGPYNEQFFGPGTRLTVL.

As concerns this clone: The sample holds other DNA sequences that translate to the same CDR3. This chain joins TRBV5-1 and TRBJ2-5; the D is unclear. Trimming cost V 0 bases and J 2 bases, with 5 bases left between them. This CDR3 comprises 13 residues. Germline-derived CDR1 and CDR2 are SGHRS and YFSETQ. The CDR3 sequence: CASSLGQQETQYF. The CDR3 DNA reads TGCGCCAGCAGCTTGGGACAACAAGAGACCCAGTACTTC.

This chain links TRBV10-1 with TRBJ1-1; weak D call: TRBD1 (5 bases). The V and J ends lost 6 bases and 0 bases respectively, with 14 bases between them. This CDR3 has 15 residues. The germline CDR1 and CDR2 sequences are WNHNN and SYGVQD (reference sequence). The CDR3 sequence: CASRETVRMNTEAFF. The CDR3, as DNA: TGCGCCAGCAGGGAGACAGTTCGCATGAACACTGAAGCTTTCTTT.

The genes are TRBV6-2 or TRBV6-3 and TRBJ1-2, with D unclear. V shed 5 bases and J shed 0 bases, with 31 bases lying between them. Per the germline V gene, CDR1 is MNHEY and CDR2 is SVGEGT. The CDR3 sequence is 21 residues long. CDR3 amino acids: CASSTTHLPDTSRPSNYGYTF. CDR3 coding DNA: TGTGCCAGCAGTACGACCCACTTACCTGACACTTCCCGACCTTCTAACTATGGCTACACCTTC.

The rearrangement links TRBV7-9 to TRBJ1-1; D gene unclear. Germline CDR1 is SEHNR and CDR2 is FQNEAQ (reference sequence). The V gene lost 1 base and the J gene lost 0 bases, with 6 bases spanning the gap. The CDR3 length is 14 residues. This CDR3 is CASSLERLNTEAFF. The CDR3 DNA reads as TGTGCCAGCAGCTTAGAACGGTTGAACACTGAAGCTTTCTTT.

CDR3 nucleotides: TGTGCCAGCATTAATACAGGGAACACTGAAGCTTTCTTT. It yields the protein CASINTGNTEAFF. V is TRBV12-3 or TRBV12-4 and J is TRBJ1-1; possibly TRBD1 for D (5 bases). This CDR3 comprises 13 residues. V was shortened by 7 bases and J by 1 base, with 10 bases between the two germline ends.

The chain uses TRBV4-1 and TRBJ1-2; 7 bases map to TRBD1. CDR3 length equals 15 residues. The V segment lost 3 bases and the J segment 4 bases; nucleotides outside the gene matches: 8. Looked up from germline, CDR1 is MGHRA and CDR2 is YSYEKL. The CDR3 DNA follows: TGCGCCAGCAGCCAGCCCACCGGGACAGCCTATGGCTACACCTTC. Translated: CASSQPTGTAYGYTF.

J is TRBJ2-2 and V is TRBV5-1; tentative D call: TRBD1 (5 bases). The CDR3 is made up of 15 amino acids. Germline-derived CDR1 and CDR2 are SGHRS and YFSETQ. The V gene lost 2 bases and the J gene lost 0 bases, with 8 bases spanning the gap. CDR3 sequence: CASSLQASNTGELFF. In nucleotides, the CDR3 is TGCGCCAGCAGCTTACAGGCCTCGAACACCGGGGAGCTGTTTTTT. Using reference TRBV5-1 and TRBJ2-2 for the parts outside the CDR3, the full variable domain is KAGVTQTPRYLIKTRGQQVTLSCSPISGHRSVSWYQQTPGQGLQFLFEYFSETQRNKGNFPGRFSGRQFSNSRSEMNVSTLELGDSALYLCASSLQASNTGELFFGEGSRLTVL.

This clone was recorded once. The chain combines TRBV27 with TRBJ1-2; a possible D gene is TRBD1 (5 bases). The ends were cut back, 0 bases at V and 4 bases at J, with 24 bases in the middle. Germline CDR1 MNHEY, CDR2 SMNVEV (reference sequence). This CDR3 spans 19 amino acids. CDR3 sequence reads: CASSLSVGRAGSRGYGYTF. The DNA of the CDR3 is TGTGCCAGCAGTTTATCGGTCGGTCGTGCAGGGTCGAGAGGCTATGGCTACACCTTC.

This clone was seen a single time. The chain recombines TRBV24-1 with TRBJ1-2, with D maybe TRBD1 (6 bases). This CDR3 contains 13 residues. Trimming took 6 bases from V and 2 from J, leaving 9 bases between them. Germline-derived CDR1 and CDR2 are KGHDR and SFDVKD. The CDR3 coding sequence is TGTGCCACCAGTAAAGACAGGAACTATGGCTACACCTTC. Protein sequence: CATSKDRNYGYTF.

This clone was found once. The chain couples TRBV10-3 to TRBJ1-1; D might be TRBD1 (6 bases). Germline loops: CDR1 ENHRY, CDR2 SYGVKD. This CDR3 is built from 13 residues. V gave up 2 bases and J gave up 4 bases, with 8 bases separating them. The CDR3 sequence is CAISETGITEAFF. The CDR3 bases are TGTGCCATCAGTGAGACAGGGATCACTGAAGCTTTCTTT.

V gene TRBV6-4 combines with J gene TRBJ1-2, with no clear D. V was pared by 3 bases and J by 0 bases, with 17 bases between. This CDR3 contains 17 residues. Per germline, CDR1 MRHNA and CDR2 SNTAGT. The DNA of the CDR3 is TGTGCCAGCAGTGAAAGCGATACAGCCGGGGCTAACTATGGCTACACCTTC. It codes for CASSESDTAGANYGYTF.

The rearrangement links TRBV19 to TRBJ1-2; D is perhaps TRBD1 (5 bases). Trimming cost V 4 bases and J 4 bases, with 19 bases left between them. The CDR3 loop spans 16 amino acids. Per the germline V gene, CDR1 is LNHDA and CDR2 is SQIVND (reference sequence). CDR3 bases: TGTGCCAGTAGTACCGCGGGGGGGAGGGGCCCCTATGGCTACACCTTC. It is translated as CASSTAGGRGPYGYTF.

In DNA, the CDR3 is TGTGCCAGCAGCGGGAGGGATTACACTGAAGCTTTCTTT. Protein: CASSGRDYTEAFF. The chain joins TRBV9 to TRBJ1-1, with no clear D. The CDR3 runs to 13 residues. The germline V gene encodes CDR1 SGDLS and CDR2 YYNGEE. V was shortened by 3 bases and J by 3 bases, with 9 bases between the two germline ends.

This rearrangement joins TRBV7-3 to TRBJ2-3, with 8 positions matching TRBD1. The CDR3 covers 14 residues. Germline V lookup: CDR1 SGHTA, CDR2 FQGTGA. The ends lost 5 bases at V and 6 bases at J; junction bases unmatched: 7. For the CDR3, the DNA is TGTGCCAGCAGCCCCGGACAGGGTAGGGATACGCAGTATTTT. Protein product: CASSPGQGRDTQYF.

This CDR3 reads CSVSPGGQDVEAFF. CDR3 bases: TGCAGCGTCTCTCCCGGGGGGCAAGATGTAGAGGCTTTCTTT. The V call is TRBV29-1, the J call TRBJ1-1; D possibly corresponds to TRBD1 (6 bases). The V gene lost 6 bases and the J gene lost 11 bases, with 25 bases spanning the gap. The CDR3 is 14 residues long. Germline CDR1 reads SQVTM; CDR2 reads ANQGSEA.

This chain connects TRBV6-2 or TRBV6-3 to TRBJ2-5; no clear D gene. V was cut by 4 bases and J by 1 base, with 7 bases left in between. Germline V gives CDR1 MNHEY, CDR2 SVGEGT. This CDR3 is built from 13 residues. The CDR3 region has the DNA TGTGCCAGCAGTTTAGCATCCCAAGAGACCCAGTACTTC. Protein product: CASSLASQETQYF.

The rearrangement uses TRBV19 and TRBJ2-2, with TRBD2 matching 8 bases. With 8 bases clipped from V and 0 bases from J, the junction kept 8 bases outside the gene matches. The germline CDR1 and CDR2 sequences are LNHDA and SQIVND (reference sequence). The CDR3 totals 16 residues. In DNA, the CDR3 is TGTGCCAGTGCCCCGCGGGGGGACTCGAACACCGGGGAGCTGTTTTTT. Protein: CASAPRGDSNTGELFF.

This clone was seen just once. V and J are TRBV6-5 and TRBJ1-4; a weak D match, TRBD1 (5 bases). Germline CDR1 is MNHEY and CDR2 is SVGAGI. V was cut by 5 bases and J by 4 bases, with 11 bases left in between. CDR3 length: 14 amino acids. This chain's CDR3 is CASSRQPSNEKLFF. CDR3 in DNA: TGTGCCAGCAGTCGACAGCCTAGTAATGAAAAACTGTTTTTT.

In nucleotides, the CDR3 is TGTGCCAGCGGGTTTCAGGGGACAAGAACCCTCCACTTT. It translates to CASGFQGTRTLHF. The V gene is TRBV27, the J gene TRBJ1-6; a possible D gene is TRBD1 (6 bases). V was trimmed by 8 bases and J by 14 bases, leaving 19 bases between them. This CDR3 is built from 13 residues. Germline CDR1 and CDR2: MNHEY and SMNVEV (reference sequence).

This clone has only one observation. The chain combines TRBV12-3 or TRBV12-4 with TRBJ2-7, with D unresolved. The length of the CDR3 is 12 residues. V lost 5 bases and J lost 12, with 17 bases in between. CDR3 residues: CASSPYTWLPYF. CDR3 in DNA: TGTGCCAGCAGTCCCTATACTTGGTTGCCGTACTTC.

The chain uses TRBV27 and TRBJ2-7; D is uncertain. This CDR3 has 14 amino acids. Germline CDR1 reads MNHEY; CDR2 reads SMNVEV (reference sequence). V gave up 6 bases and J gave up 2 bases, with 14 bases separating them. CDR3 coding DNA: TGTGCCAGCAGCCCCCGAGTTAATCCCTACGAGCAGTACTTC. It is translated as CASSPRVNPYEQYF.

The CDR3 region is CASSSRTGGNTGELFF. The CDR3 DNA reads as TGCGCCAGCAGCTCACGGACAGGGGGTAACACCGGGGAGCTGTTTTTT. This rearrangement joins TRBV5-1 to TRBJ2-2, with 10 bases that match TRBD1. The CDR3 runs 16 residues. The V segment lost 3 bases and the J segment 2 bases; nucleotides outside the gene matches: 4. The germline V gene has CDR1 SGHRS and CDR2 YFSETQ.

J is TRBJ1-4 and V is TRBV6-5, with TRBD1 identical over 7 bases. This CDR3 is 16 amino acids long. V shed 4 bases, J shed 2 bases, and the junction held 7 bases outside the gene matches. From germline, CDR1 is MNHEY and CDR2 SVGAGI. CDR3 coding DNA: TGTGCCAGCAGTTCGACAGGGTCTCCCACTAATGAAAAACTGTTTTTT. This gives the protein CASSSTGSPTNEKLFF.

The V gene is TRBV9, the J gene TRBJ2-7, with TRBD2 matching over 7 bases. Per the germline V gene, CDR1 is SGDLS and CDR2 is YYNGEE. This CDR3 is built from 15 residues. J lost 2 bases, V lost 3 bases, and 8 bases had no gene match. Written as DNA, the CDR3 is TGTGCCAGCAGCGCCGATCAGCGGGGCCCCTACGAGCAGTACTTC. Amino acid sequence: CASSADQRGPYEQYF.

This clone was counted between two and nine times. This rearrangement joins TRBV4-2 to TRBJ1-5, with a tentative D call TRBD1 (6 bases). V was pared by 4 bases and J by 6 bases, with 10 bases between. Per the germline V gene, CDR1 is LGHNA and CDR2 is YNFKEQ. The length of the CDR3 is 13 residues. The CDR3 region is CASSPGAFQPQHF. Here the CDR3 DNA reads TGTGCCAGCAGCCCAGGGGCCTTTCAGCCCCAGCATTTT.